This TCR beta chain was identified in a study of CD8+CD57+ T cells in acquired aplastic anemia listed by TCRdb under 2018. With respect to the entire study: Extracted DNA from sorted CD4+ and CD8+ cells averaged about 3 ug, ranging from roughly 0.17 to 27.4 ug. For healthy donor samples, the average read count was around 10 million for CD4+ cells and 11 million to 13 million for CD8+ cells.

Genomic DNA served as template for TCR beta VDJ combination and CDR3 sequence profiling. An Illumina HiSeq 2000 was the platform used for TCR repertoire sequencing. As for the authors' bioinformatics: TRBV/TRBJ rearrangement plots, CDR3 size and DJ length profiles, and Simpson's diversity index were used to evaluate the repertoires. The most abundant DNA sequence in the deep sequencing data was defined as the immunodominant clone. CDR3 amino acid sequences were screened for sharing across subjects and compared with published repertoires and the VDJdb database. TCRdb passed the public sequencing reads through fastp at Q25 and MiXCR, retaining productive beta sequences. Each record represents a unique CDR3 protein, reported with the most common genes and DNA among its rows. These V and J calls derive from TCRdb rather than the authors' analysis. Counted in this sample were about 190,000 distinct CDR3 sequences; about 53% of them appeared once. Approximately 15% of the sample comes from the top ten.

Turning to this clonotype: Its antigen specificity is not known. Within one base of it there is no much larger clone, and no base qualities were kept.

The study deep-sequenced TCR repertoires of sorted CD4+ and CD8+ blood T cells from severe aplastic anemia patients and healthy subjects. Ficoll-Paque density gradient centrifugation was used to isolate peripheral blood mononuclear cells. Before DNA was extracted, CD4+ and CD8+ T cells were sorted using either FACS or magnetic beads. The germline V gene sets CDR1 to SGHAT and CDR2 to FQNNGV. From cysteine to phenylalanine, the CDR3 is 12 amino acids long. The retained sequence is limited to the CDR3, 36 bases, with the frame set at the first base. The germline ends are 5 bases apart after V is trimmed by 3 bases and J by 4 bases. General findings and caveats noted by the study authors: Patients and healthy controls showed no significant difference in CD8+ Simpson's diversity (P=0.060). Nearly 30 CD8+ CDR3 sequences were found in both patients and controls but appeared to be highly expressed in patients and within the immunodominant clones of the patients.

The rearranged chain carries TRBV11-2 and TRBJ2-3, with no confidently assigned D gene. The sequencing input was sorted CD4+, CD8+, or CD8+CD57+ T cells (not recorded which) from PBMCs. This sequence was found in a human donor in good health, serving as a control. The DNA sequence is given as TGTGCCAGCAGCTTTCTGCCAGATACGCAGTATTTT. The encoded protein is CASSFLPDTQYF.